A selection of T cell receptor beta chains follows, all from one sample in a study of T cells in Graves' hyperthyroidism and ophthalmopathy. MiXCR, applied by TCRdb to the multiplex PCR reads, yields one record per CDR3 protein. The sample has fewer than 500,000 distinct CDR3 sequences, approximately 15% seen once; the top ten hold about a fifth. Sequencing used blood. These receptor sequences come from a man aged 25 to 45 with Graves' hyperthyroidism that later progressed to Graves' ophthalmopathy. Both conserved end residues are part of each CDR3. Each record gives: clone size, V gene, J gene, D gene, CDR3 protein, CDR3 DNA. The D gene is left open where the match is weak. Only some rows state a clone size, as once, few, many or a class for expanded clones.

clone size: few
V gene: TRBV6-5
J gene: TRBJ1-2
D gene: NA
CDR3 protein: CASSYSVPLGSGYTF
CDR3 DNA: TGTGCCAGCAGTTACTCGGTCCCCTTAGGCTCAGGCTACACCTTC

clone size: few
V gene: TRBV7-9
J gene: TRBJ1-3
D gene: TRBD1
CDR3 protein: CASSSQGANSGNTIYF
CDR3 DNA: TGTGCCAGCAGCTCCCAGGGGGCTAACTCTGGAAACACCATATATTTT

clone size: many
V gene: TRBV28
J gene: TRBJ1-4
D gene: TRBD1
CDR3 protein: CASSLGQGATNEKLFF
CDR3 DNA: TGTGCCAGCAGTCTGGGACAGGGGGCAACTAATGAAAAACTGTTTTTT

clone size: many
V gene: TRBV18
J gene: TRBJ1-3
D gene: NA
CDR3 protein: CASSPPGIGDTIYF
CDR3 DNA: TGTGCCAGCTCACCACCCGGGATTGGGGACACCATATATTTT

clone size: many
V gene: TRBV3-1
J gene: TRBJ2-2
D gene: NA
CDR3 protein: CASRYLNTGELFF
CDR3 DNA: TGTGCCAGCAGATACCTAAACACCGGGGAGCTGTTTTTT

clone size: many
V gene: TRBV6-1
J gene: TRBJ2-7
D gene: TRBD1
CDR3 protein: CASREPGQSYEQYF
CDR3 DNA: TGTGCCAGCAGGGAACCGGGACAGAGCTACGAGCAGTACTTC

clone size: many
V gene: TRBV3-1
J gene: TRBJ1-6
D gene: NA
CDR3 protein: CASSQDPSGRSPLHF
CDR3 DNA: TGTGCCAGCAGCCAAGATCCTTCAGGCAGGTCACCCCTCCACTTT

clone size: NA
V gene: TRBV3-1
J gene: TRBJ1-3
D gene: NA
CDR3 protein: CASSQTGVSGNTIYF
CDR3 DNA: TGTGCCAGCAGCCAAACAGGAGTCTCTGGAAACACCATATATTTT

clone size: many
V gene: TRBV7-3
J gene: TRBJ2-1
D gene: TRBD2
CDR3 protein: CASSPEGTSDDYNEQFF
CDR3 DNA: TGTGCCAGCAGCCCAGAGGGGACTAGCGATGATTACAATGAGCAGTTCTTC

clone size: NA
V gene: TRBV19
J gene: TRBJ2-1
D gene: NA
CDR3 protein: CASTPGTNYNEQFF
CDR3 DNA: TGTGCCAGTACCCCCGGGACAAACTACAATGAGCAGTTCTTC

clone size: NA
V gene: TRBV13
J gene: TRBJ2-4
D gene: NA
CDR3 protein: CASSPGDIAKNIQYF
CDR3 DNA: TGTGCCAGCAGCCCCGGGGACATAGCCAAAAACATTCAGTACTTC

clone size: many
V gene: TRBV12-3/TRBV12-4
J gene: TRBJ1-1
D gene: NA
CDR3 protein: CASSLKGVIEAFF
CDR3 DNA: TGTGCCAGCAGTTTGAAAGGGGTGATTGAAGCTTTCTTT

clone size: NA
V gene: TRBV9
J gene: TRBJ2-5
D gene: NA
CDR3 protein: CASSVGGGYQETQYF
CDR3 DNA: TGTGCCAGCAGCGTAGGTGGAGGGTACCAAGAGACCCAGTACTTC

clone size: many
V gene: TRBV5-1
J gene: TRBJ2-3
D gene: NA
CDR3 protein: CASSLTVASTDTQYF
CDR3 DNA: TGCGCCAGCAGCCTGACAGTCGCTAGCACAGATACGCAGTATTTT

clone size: many
V gene: TRBV6-1
J gene: TRBJ1-2
D gene: NA
CDR3 protein: CASSPIGGANYGYTF
CDR3 DNA: TGTGCCAGCAGTCCTATTGGGGGAGCTAACTATGGCTACACCTTC

clone size: NA
V gene: TRBV28
J gene: TRBJ2-7
D gene: NA
CDR3 protein: CASSLGGREYEQYF
CDR3 DNA: TGTGCCAGCAGTTTGGGAGGCAGGGAGTACGAGCAGTACTTC

clone size: many
V gene: TRBV2
J gene: TRBJ1-3
D gene: NA
CDR3 protein: CASSESGAGPNTIYF
CDR3 DNA: TGTGCCAGCAGTGAAAGTGGCGCAGGGCCGAACACCATATATTTT

clone size: few
V gene: TRBV20-1
J gene: TRBJ1-1
D gene: NA
CDR3 protein: CSGSEGSGAFF
CDR3 DNA: TGCAGCGGGTCCGAAGGGAGTGGGGCTTTCTTT

clone size: few
V gene: TRBV18
J gene: TRBJ1-5
D gene: NA
CDR3 protein: CASSPLNGGGPQHF
CDR3 DNA: TGTGCCAGCTCACCACTAAACGGCGGGGGACCCCAGCATTTT

clone size: few
V gene: TRBV11-3
J gene: TRBJ1-3
D gene: NA
CDR3 protein: CASSATTGIGNTIYF
CDR3 DNA: TGTGCCAGCAGCGCAACTACAGGGATTGGAAACACCATATATTTT

clone size: few
V gene: TRBV4-1
J gene: TRBJ1-4
D gene: TRBD1
CDR3 protein: CASSQGGTGKKLFF
CDR3 DNA: TGCGCCAGCAGCCAAGGGGGGACAGGAAAAAAACTGTTTTTT

clone size: few
V gene: TRBV20-1
J gene: TRBJ2-2
D gene: NA
CDR3 protein: CSASGGHGELFF
CDR3 DNA: TGCAGTGCTAGCGGGGGGCACGGGGAGCTGTTTTTT

clone size: many
V gene: TRBV28
J gene: TRBJ1-1
D gene: NA
CDR3 protein: CASSTQGKTEAFF
CDR3 DNA: TGTGCCAGCAGTACCCAGGGAAAAACTGAAGCTTTCTTT

clone size: many
V gene: TRBV20-1
J gene: TRBJ2-7
D gene: TRBD2
CDR3 protein: CSALGGVSYEQYF
CDR3 DNA: TGCAGTGCCTTGGGGGGGGTCTCCTACGAGCAGTACTTC

clone size: many
V gene: TRBV2
J gene: TRBJ2-2
D gene: NA
CDR3 protein: CASSEGLTGELFF
CDR3 DNA: TGTGCCAGCAGTGAAGGACTGACCGGGGAGCTGTTTTTT

clone size: many
V gene: TRBV3-1
J gene: TRBJ2-2
D gene: NA
CDR3 protein: CASSQAGIGELFF
CDR3 DNA: TGTGCCAGCAGCCAAGCGGGTATCGGGGAGCTGTTTTTT

clone size: many
V gene: TRBV3-1
J gene: TRBJ2-5
D gene: TRBD2
CDR3 protein: CASSHLAEKETQYF
CDR3 DNA: TGTGCCAGCAGCCACCTAGCGGAGAAAGAGACCCAGTACTTC

clone size: NA
V gene: TRBV6-1
J gene: TRBJ1-2
D gene: NA
CDR3 protein: CASKREGGVSYGYTF
CDR3 DNA: TGTGCCAGCAAAAGGGAGGGAGGAGTCTCCTATGGCTACACCTTC

clone size: many
V gene: TRBV20-1
J gene: TRBJ2-1
D gene: TRBD1
CDR3 protein: CSASALGVRGRSGSYNEQFF
CDR3 DNA: TGCAGTGCTTCCGCCCTCGGCGTCAGGGGGCGTTCCGGGTCCTACAATGAGCAGTTCTTC

clone size: many
V gene: TRBV28
J gene: TRBJ2-7
D gene: TRBD2
CDR3 protein: CASSFGGANYEQYF
CDR3 DNA: TGTGCCAGCAGTTTCGGGGGGGCAAACTACGAGCAGTACTTC

clone size: NA
V gene: TRBV4-2
J gene: TRBJ2-2
D gene: TRBD2
CDR3 protein: CASSQDLGGETGELFF
CDR3 DNA: TGTGCCAGCAGCCAAGATCTGGGGGGGGAAACCGGGGAGCTGTTTTTT

clone size: many
V gene: TRBV2
J gene: TRBJ1-5
D gene: NA
CDR3 protein: CASSRTQQPQHF
CDR3 DNA: TGTGCCAGCAGTCGGACCCAACAGCCCCAGCATTTT

clone size: NA
V gene: TRBV6-5
J gene: TRBJ2-5
D gene: TRBD1
CDR3 protein: CASSYSTGPETQYF
CDR3 DNA: TGTGCCAGCAGTTACTCGACAGGGCCAGAGACCCAGTACTTC

clone size: once
V gene: TRBV19
J gene: TRBJ2-6
D gene: NA
CDR3 protein: CASSKGTGANVLTF
CDR3 DNA: TGTGCCAGTAGTAAGGGTACGGGGGCCAACGTCCTGACTTTC

clone size: many
V gene: TRBV7-9
J gene: TRBJ2-1
D gene: TRBD1
CDR3 protein: CASSFGTGSNEQFF
CDR3 DNA: TGTGCCAGCAGCTTCGGGACAGGGTCCAATGAGCAGTTCTTC

clone size: few
V gene: TRBV20-1
J gene: TRBJ1-2
D gene: TRBD1
CDR3 protein: CSAPPAGQFSYGYTF
CDR3 DNA: TGCAGTGCCCCCCCTGCGGGACAGTTCTCCTATGGCTACACCTTC

clone size: many
V gene: TRBV27
J gene: TRBJ2-7
D gene: NA
CDR3 protein: CASSLKISSYEQYF
CDR3 DNA: TGTGCCAGCAGTTTAAAGATAAGCTCCTACGAGCAGTACTTC

clone size: few
V gene: TRBV7-2
J gene: TRBJ2-1
D gene: NA
CDR3 protein: CASSPHIVGGKIEQFF
CDR3 DNA: TGTGCCAGCAGCCCCCACATCGTGGGGGGAAAGATTGAGCAGTTCTTC

clone size: many
V gene: TRBV5-6
J gene: TRBJ2-7
D gene: TRBD1
CDR3 protein: CASSSRDSPYEQYF
CDR3 DNA: TGTGCCAGCAGCTCAAGGGACAGCCCCTACGAGCAGTACTTC